Presented here are 13 T cell receptor beta chains from one specimen sequenced in a study of blood T cell repertoires in COVID-19 (dated by TCRdb to 2018 to 2020). Preparation of the library involved the immunoSEQ multiplex PCR assay. Entries here come from immuneACCESS through TCRdb and include only in-frame sequences with V and J called. Some clones fail to appear in such tables; in the studies checked, an unresolved V gene covers under half of the shortfall, and the cause of the remainder is unknown. This sample holds around 84,000 clones; approximately 90% were observed only once. The ten biggest clones cover approximately 4.2% of the sample. The sample taken for sequencing was peripheral blood. These receptors were collected from a man aged 45-60 years with active COVID-19.

This clone occurred a few times. V usage is TRBV4-1 and J usage is TRBJ1-6; D is perhaps TRBD1 (6 bases). Germline-derived CDR1 and CDR2 are MGHRA and YSYEKL. The CDR3 length is 14 residues. The V end was cut by 3 bases, the J end by 7 bases, with 10 bases between. CDR3 bases: TGCGCCAGCAGCCACAGGGGTGAGAATTCACCCCTCCACTTT. Translating gives CASSHRGENSPLHF.

With regard to this clone: One end of the junction is discordant with germline, which a read error may explain. V usage is TRBV3-1 (or the pseudogene TRBV3-2) and J usage is TRBJ2-3, with D perhaps TRBD1 (5 bases). There are 14 residues in the CDR3. The germline CDR1 and CDR2 sequences are LGHDT and YNNKEL (reference sequence). The CDR3, as DNA: TGTGCCAGCAACCAAATCAGGACAACAGATACGCAGTATTTT. It is translated as CASNQIRTTDTQYF.

The V gene is TRBV19, the J gene TRBJ1-2, with D unclear. Trimming removed 7 bases at V and 7 bases at J, with 22 bases between. Germline V lookup: CDR1 LNHDA, CDR2 SQIVND (reference sequence). The CDR3 runs to 15 residues. CDR3 sequence reads: CASTPTGFSPSGYTF. CDR3 coding DNA: TGTGCCAGTACCCCTACCGGGTTTAGCCCCTCTGGCTACACCTTC.

V usage is TRBV5-1 and J usage is TRBJ1-1, with D uncertain. Germline CDR1 SGHRS, CDR2 YFSETQ. This CDR3 has 14 amino acids. V gave up 0 bases and J gave up 3 bases, with 9 bases separating them. The CDR3 DNA reads as TGCGCCAGCAGCTTGGGACGGCGGGACACTGAAGCTTTCTTT. As protein: CASSLGRRDTEAFF.

The chain carries TRBV6-1 and TRBJ2-3; no firm D call. Trimming pared 3 bases from V and 1 base from J, leaving 8 bases between. This CDR3 has 14 amino acids. Germline CDR1 and CDR2: MNHNS and SASEGT. For the CDR3, the DNA is TGTGCCAGCAGTGACCCGTCGGGCACAGATACGCAGTATTTT. Encoded protein: CASSDPSGTDTQYF.

V and J are TRBV9 and TRBJ1-2; TRBD1 matches at 10 bases. With V trimmed by 3 bases and J by 4 bases, 3 bases remained unmatched. The germline V gene has CDR1 SGDLS and CDR2 YYNGEE. The CDR3 is made up of 14 amino acids. CDR3 region: CASSGGQGIYGYTF. CDR3 in DNA: TGTGCCAGCAGCGGGGGACAGGGGATCTATGGCTACACCTTC.

This clone was seen once. CDR3: CASRGGDRVYTF. In nucleotides, the CDR3 is TGTGCCAGCAGGGGGGGGGACAGGGTCTACACCTTC. This chain joins TRBV6-6 and TRBJ1-2; 9 bases agree with TRBD1. V lost 6 bases, J lost 10 bases, and 6 bases stayed unmatched. Germline assignment: CDR1 MNHNY and CDR2 SVGAGI (reference sequence). This CDR3 has 12 residues.

The chain joins TRBV5-6 to TRBJ2-3; 7 positions match TRBD2. V shed 3 bases and J 4 bases; nucleotides not matched to a gene: 11. Germline V CDR1 and CDR2: SGHDT, YYEEEE. The CDR3 is 16 amino acids. CDR3 residues: CASSWGSGAVADTQYF. Here the CDR3 DNA reads TGTGCCAGCAGCTGGGGAAGCGGGGCGGTGGCAGATACGCAGTATTTT.

The genes are TRBV9 and TRBJ1-3; D is unclear. The CDR3 extends over 14 amino acids. With 3 bases removed from V and 4 bases from J, the gap between germline ends came to 11 bases. The V gene's germline CDR1 is SGDLS and CDR2 YYNGEE. CDR3: CASSGAQQGNTIYF. The CDR3 nucleotides read TGTGCCAGCAGCGGGGCCCAACAAGGAAACACCATATATTTT.

There are a few counts of this clone. V and J are TRBV5-4 and TRBJ2-7; unclear D gene. The V end lost 1 base, the J end lost 0 bases, and 8 bases lay between the germline ends. Germline V gene lookup returns CDR1 SGHNT and CDR2 YYREEE (reference sequence). CDR3 length equals 14 residues. CDR3 sequence (DNA): TGTGCCAGCAGCTTGACAGTGAGCTCCTACGAGCAGTACTTC. It specifies CASSLTVSSYEQYF.

This chain joins TRBV12-3 or TRBV12-4 and TRBJ2-1; D might be TRBD1 (6 bases). The CDR3 is made up of 13 amino acids. The V end was cut by 5 bases, the J end by 11 bases, with 16 bases between. CDR3 coding DNA: TGTGCCAGCAGTCAAGATCAGACAGGCCAGCAGTTCTTC. Its protein is CASSQDQTGQQFF.

The chain uses TRBV28 and TRBJ1-3; D not certain. Germline CDR1 MDHEN, CDR2 SYDVKM. Trimming took off 7 bases at V and 0 bases at J, with 7 bases between the two ends. CDR3 size: 13 residues. The CDR3 DNA is TGTGCCAGCACAGCGAGCTCTGGAAACACCATATATTTT. It encodes CASTASSGNTIYF.

Only a few counts were recorded for this clone. The genes are TRBV2 and TRBJ2-7; D gene ambiguous. V dropped 1 base and J dropped 7 bases, with 20 bases sitting between them. Germline V CDR1 and CDR2: SNHLY, FYNNEI. This CDR3 contains 16 residues. The CDR3 DNA follows: TGTGCCAGCAGTGAAGGCTTGGGCCTACTGGATCGGGAGCAGTACTTC. It encodes CASSEGLGLLDREQYF.